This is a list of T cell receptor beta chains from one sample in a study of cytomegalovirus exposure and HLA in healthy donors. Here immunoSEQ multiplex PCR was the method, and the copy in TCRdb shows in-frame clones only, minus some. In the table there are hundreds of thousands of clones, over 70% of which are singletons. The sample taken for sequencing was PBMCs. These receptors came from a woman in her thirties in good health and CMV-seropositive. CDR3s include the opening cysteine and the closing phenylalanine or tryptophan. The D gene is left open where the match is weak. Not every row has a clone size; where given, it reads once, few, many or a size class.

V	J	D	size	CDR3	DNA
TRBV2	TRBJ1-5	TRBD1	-	CASSGTGESNQPQHF	TGTGCCAGCAGTGGGACAGGGGAAAGCAATCAGCCCCAGCATTTT
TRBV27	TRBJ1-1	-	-	CASRGGTMNTEAFF	TGTGCCAGCCGCGGGGGGACCATGAACACTGAAGCTTTCTTT
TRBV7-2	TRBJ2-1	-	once	CASSLGGAKNEQFF	TGTGCCAGCAGCTTAGGCGGGGCTAAAAATGAGCAGTTCTTC
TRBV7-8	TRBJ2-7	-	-	CASSLAGHGQYF	TGTGCCAGCAGCTTAGCGGGGCATGGGCAGTACTTC
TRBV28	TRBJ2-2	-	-	CASSLGATGELFF	TGTGCCAGCAGTTTGGGGGCTACCGGGGAGCTGTTTTTT
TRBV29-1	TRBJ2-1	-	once	CSVEGGRERERSYNEQFF	TGCAGCGTTGAAGGGGGGCGCGAACGGGAGAGGTCCTACAATGAGCAGTTCTTC
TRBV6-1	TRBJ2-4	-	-	CASSSADIQYF	TGTGCCAGCAGTAGCGCGGACATTCAGTACTTC
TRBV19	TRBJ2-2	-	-	CASSIETVEEGWIDTGELFF	TGTGCCAGTAGTATAGAGACCGTGGAAGAAGGGTGGATAGACACCGGGGAGCTGTTTTTT
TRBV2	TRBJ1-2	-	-	CAVGTGGYTF	TGTGCCGTTGGGACGGGTGGCTACACCTTC
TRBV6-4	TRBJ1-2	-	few	CASSDSRQLGYTF	TGTGCCAGCAGTGACTCCAGACAGCTAGGCTACACCTTC
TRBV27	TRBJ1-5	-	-	CASWAVNQPQHF	TGTGCCAGCTGGGCAGTTAATCAGCCCCAGCATTTT
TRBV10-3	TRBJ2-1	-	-	CAISESEGAEQFF	TGTGCCATCAGTGAGTCGGAAGGTGCTGAGCAGTTCTTC